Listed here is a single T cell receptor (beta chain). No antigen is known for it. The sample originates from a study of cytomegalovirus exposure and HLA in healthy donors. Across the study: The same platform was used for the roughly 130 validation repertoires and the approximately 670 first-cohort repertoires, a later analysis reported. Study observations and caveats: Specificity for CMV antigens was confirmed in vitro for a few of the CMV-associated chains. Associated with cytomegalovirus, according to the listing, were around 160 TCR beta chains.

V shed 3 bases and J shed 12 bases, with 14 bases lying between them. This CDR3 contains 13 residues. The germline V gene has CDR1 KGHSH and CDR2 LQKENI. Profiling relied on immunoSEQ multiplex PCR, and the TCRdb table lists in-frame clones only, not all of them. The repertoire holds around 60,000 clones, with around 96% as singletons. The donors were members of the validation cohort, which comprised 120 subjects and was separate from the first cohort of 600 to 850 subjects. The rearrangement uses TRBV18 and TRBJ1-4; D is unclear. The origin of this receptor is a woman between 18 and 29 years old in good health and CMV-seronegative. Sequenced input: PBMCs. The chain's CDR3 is CASSPFPTGELFF. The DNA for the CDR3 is TGTGCCAGCTCACCCTTCCCGACCGGGGAACTGTTTTTT.